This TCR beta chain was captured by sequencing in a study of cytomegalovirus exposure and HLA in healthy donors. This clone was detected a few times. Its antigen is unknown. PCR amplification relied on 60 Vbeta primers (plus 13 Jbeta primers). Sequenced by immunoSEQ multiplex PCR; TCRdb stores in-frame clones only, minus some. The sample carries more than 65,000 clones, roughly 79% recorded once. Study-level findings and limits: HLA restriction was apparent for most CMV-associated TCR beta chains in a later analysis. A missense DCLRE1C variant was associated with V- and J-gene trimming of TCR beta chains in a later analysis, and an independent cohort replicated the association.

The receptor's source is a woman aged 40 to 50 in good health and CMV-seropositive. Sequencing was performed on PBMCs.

The CDR3 sequence is CASSEGLAGGTYEQYF. As DNA, the CDR3 is TGTGCCAGCAGTGAAGGTCTAGCGGGGGGGACCTACGAGCAGTACTTC. The chain uses TRBV6-1 and TRBJ2-7; 12 bases agree with TRBD2. The trim removed 1 base at V and 2 bases at J, leaving 3 bases unmatched. CDR3 length: 16 amino acids. Germline assignment: CDR1 MNHNS and CDR2 SASEGT.